The 3 T cell receptor beta chains in this list originate from one sample, sequenced in a study of blood T cell repertoires in COVID-19. Produced via immunoSEQ multiplex PCR; TCRdb's table is partial and in-frame only. The table records 490,000 or so clones, about 88% of them present only once. The specimen was PBMCs or T cells enriched from blood (not recorded which). These receptors were taken from a woman in her fifties or sixties who had recovered from COVID-19.

This clone has at least ten counts. The CDR3 DNA reads as TGTGCCAGCAGCTTGGACCGAACAGGGGTTGCTGAAGCTTTCTTT. Translated: CASSLDRTGVAEAFF. This rearrangement joins TRBV5-6 to TRBJ1-1, with 7 bases lining up with TRBD1. This CDR3 has 15 amino acids. CDR1 SGHDT and CDR2 YYEEEE come from the germline V gene. V shed 0 bases and J 6 bases; nucleotides not matched to a gene: 8. Variable domain in full (rest from reference TRBV5-6 and TRBJ1-1): DAGVTQSPTHLIKTRGQQVTLRCSPKSGHDTVSWYQQALGQGPQFIFQYYEEEERQRGNFPDRFSGHQFPNYSSELNVNALLLGDSALYLCASSLDRTGVAEAFFGQGTRLTVV.

This chain connects TRBV3-1 (or the pseudogene TRBV3-2) to TRBJ2-1; 8 bases are shared with TRBD1. CDR1 is LGHDT, CDR2 YNNKEL, per germline (reference sequence). The ends lost 2 bases at V and 3 bases at J; junction bases unmatched: 3. This CDR3 is 15 amino acids long. The CDR3 loop reads CASSQSTGDYNEQFF. The CDR3 bases are TGTGCCAGCAGCCAATCGACAGGGGACTACAATGAGCAGTTCTTC.

In the case of this clone: At the DNA level, this CDR3 is encoded by other sequences in the same sample as well. This chain uses TRBV6-5 with TRBJ1-1; maybe TRBD1 (5 bases). This CDR3 is built from 13 residues. The ends were cut back, 4 bases at V and 1 base at J, with 7 bases in the middle. Germline V lookup: CDR1 MNHEY, CDR2 SVGAGI. CDR3 bases: TGTGCCAGCAGTTTTGGACAGAACACTGAAGCTTTCTTT. Its translation is CASSFGQNTEAFF.